Below are 30 T cell receptor beta chains sequenced from a single sample in a study of blood T cells in healthy people across ages. Primers used in a second PCR of roughly 6 to 11 cycles were a sample-barcoded 5' primer and a J-beta primer mix. TCRdb called the 5' RACE reads again in MiXCR, with one record for every CDR3 protein. The table shows hundreds of thousands of distinct CDR3 sequences, with roughly 32% occurring only once. Sequencing was performed on blood. The source is a woman aged 80 or older in good health.

This clonotype was seen more than once but under ten times. The chain employs TRBV3-1 and TRBJ1-1; D remains unclear. The V gene lost 2 bases and the J gene lost 5 bases, with 12 bases spanning the gap. CDR1 and CDR2 (germline): LGHDT, YNNKEL (reference sequence). This CDR3 is built from 14 residues. The CDR3 DNA sequence: TGTGCCAGCAGCCAATTAAGGGTAGGGACTGAAGCTTTCTTT. This codes for CASSQLRVGTEAFF.

This clonotype was observed many times. V gene TRBV7-2 combines with J gene TRBJ1-2; a weak D match, TRBD1 (5 bases). Germline CDR1 reads SGHTA; CDR2 reads FQGNSA. With 1 base removed from V and 5 bases from J, the gap between germline ends came to 17 bases. This CDR3 contains 16 residues. CDR3 coding DNA: TGTGCCAGCAGCTTAGGAGCAGGGCGGGCTAGGTATGGCTACACCTTC. Protein sequence: CASSLGAGRARYGYTF.

The chain's CDR3 is CASSLNPQGGTEAFF. The CDR3 DNA reads TGCGCCAGCAGCCTAAACCCACAGGGGGGGACTGAAGCTTTCTTT. The chain is built from TRBV5-1 and TRBJ1-1; 8 bases line up with TRBD1. Germline loops: CDR1 SGHRS, CDR2 YFSETQ. The CDR3 is made up of 15 amino acids. J was trimmed by 5 bases and V by 4 bases; bases with no gene match: 10.

This clonotype was counted at least ten times. J is TRBJ2-1 and V is TRBV5-1; TRBD2 might be the D (7 bases). This CDR3 is 15 amino acids long. The ends were cut back, 4 bases at V and 3 bases at J, with 14 bases in the middle. Germline V gives CDR1 SGHRS, CDR2 YFSETQ. CDR3 region: CASSRGGAGYNEQFF. Here the CDR3 DNA reads TGCGCCAGCAGCAGGGGGGGGGCGGGCTACAATGAGCAGTTCTTC.

This clonotype showed up many times. The chain carries TRBV30 and TRBJ2-7, with 8 bases lining up with TRBD1. Trimming removed 0 bases from V and 5 bases from J; junction bases left unmatched: 12. This CDR3 is 16 amino acids long. Germline CDR1 is GTSNPN and CDR2 is SVGIG (reference sequence). The CDR3 loop reads CAWSVRLGTGAHEQYF. The CDR3 region has the DNA TGTGCCTGGAGTGTAAGGCTGGGGACAGGTGCCCACGAGCAGTACTTC. Using reference TRBV30 and TRBJ2-7 for the parts outside the CDR3, the full variable domain is SQTIHQWPATLVQPVGSPLSLECTVEGTSNPNLYWYRQAAGRGLQLLFYSVGIGQISSEVPQNLSASRPQDRQFILSSKKLLLSDSGFYLCAWSVRLGTGAHEQYFGPGTRLTVT.

The CDR3 is CAIRALDDNNEQFF. For the CDR3, the DNA is TGTGCCATCAGAGCCCTAGACGATAACAATGAGCAGTTCTTC. The chain uses TRBV10-3 and TRBJ2-1; D gene unclear. The CDR3 has 14 amino acids. V was shortened by 6 bases and J by 5 bases, with 14 bases between the two germline ends. Germline V gene sequence: CDR1 ENHRY, CDR2 SYGVKD.

This clonotype was counted a single time. CDR3 sequence: CASSYSPSSGLYNEQFF. The CDR3 DNA is TGTGCCAGCAGTTACTCGCCCTCTAGCGGACTTTACAATGAGCAGTTCTTC. This sequence joins TRBV6-2 or TRBV6-3 and TRBJ2-1; 7 bases are shared with TRBD2. The CDR3 has 17 amino acids. Trimming removed 0 bases from V and 4 bases from J; junction bases left unmatched: 9. CDR1 and CDR2 (germline): MNHEY, SVGEGT.

The V call is TRBV29-1, the J call TRBJ2-7; maybe TRBD2 (6 bases). V lost 4 bases to trimming and J lost 7 bases, with 14 bases between them. This CDR3 region has 12 residues. Germline CDR1 and CDR2: SQVTM and ANQGSEA. CDR3 sequence reads: CSVGEVRLEQYF. DNA of the CDR3: TGCAGCGTTGGGGAGGTCCGCTTGGAGCAGTACTTC.

This clonotype was found many times. V usage is TRBV9 and J usage is TRBJ2-7; the D is unclear. V lost 4 bases and J 0 bases, leaving 14 bases between the germline ends. Germline V gene sequence: CDR1 SGDLS, CDR2 YYNGEE. This CDR3 is 15 amino acids long. CDR3: CASSPRPVSSYEQYF. As DNA, the CDR3 is TGTGCCAGCAGCCCCCGGCCAGTCAGCTCCTACGAGCAGTACTTC.

In this sample, this clonotype turned up a few times. The chain couples TRBV10-3 to TRBJ1-4; 7 bases align to TRBD1. Trimming removed 0 bases from V and 8 bases from J; junction bases left unmatched: 3. Per germline, CDR1 ENHRY and CDR2 SYGVKD. The CDR3 sequence is 14 residues long. The CDR3 nucleotides read TGTGCCATCAGTGAGTCGACAGGGATCGAAAAACTGTTTTTT. It encodes CAISESTGIEKLFF.

The rearrangement links TRBV12-3 or TRBV12-4 to TRBJ2-3; 16 positions agree with TRBD2. This CDR3 comprises 19 residues. The ends lost 6 bases at V and 3 bases at J; junction bases unmatched: 12. CDR3 amino acids: CASSPGTGLAGGRTDTQYF. For the CDR3, the DNA is TGTGCCAGCAGCCCCGGGACGGGACTAGCGGGGGGGAGAACAGATACGCAGTATTTT.

In this sample, this clonotype turned up many times. This chain links TRBV20-1 with TRBJ2-3, with unresolved D. The CDR3 loop spans 14 amino acids. Between the trimmed V and J ends, which lost 5 bases and 4 bases, there was a span of 16 bases. The germline CDR1 and CDR2 sequences are DFQATT and SNEGSKA (reference sequence). CDR3: CSASLLNSADTQYF. CDR3 coding DNA: TGCAGTGCTTCTCTTCTGAACAGCGCAGATACGCAGTATTTT.

This clonotype was counted ten times or more. The chain couples TRBV10-3 to TRBJ1-2; D is uncertain. V lost 3 bases to trimming and J lost 2 bases, with 1 base between them. The CDR3 spans 11 residues. Germline V gives CDR1 ENHRY, CDR2 SYGVKD. CDR3 DNA: TGTGCCATCAGTGAAAACTATGGCTACACCTTC. This sequence encodes CAISENYGYTF.

This chain links TRBV5-1 with TRBJ2-5; D gene ambiguous. Between the trimmed V and J ends, which lost 4 bases and 2 bases, there was a span of 12 bases. Germline assignment: CDR1 SGHRS and CDR2 YFSETQ. The CDR3 runs to 14 residues. The CDR3 sequence: CASSEQARQETQYF. The CDR3 coding sequence is TGCGCCAGCAGCGAACAAGCGCGACAAGAGACCCAGTACTTC.

This clonotype was detected only a few times. The rearrangement uses TRBV19 and TRBJ2-7, with a weak D call TRBD1 (6 bases). V lost 3 bases and J 2 bases, leaving 14 bases between the germline ends. The CDR3 extends over 15 amino acids. CDR1 LNHDA and CDR2 SQIVND come from the germline V gene (reference sequence). In DNA form, the CDR3 reads TGTGCCAGTAGTATCGCCGCCAGGGGAACCTACGAGCAGTACTTC. Amino acids: CASSIAARGTYEQYF.

Turning to this clonotype: This may come from a read error, since a much larger clone is one base off. J is TRBJ2-1 and V is TRBV20-1; D ambiguous. Germline CDR1 is DFQATT and CDR2 is SNEGSKA (reference sequence). The length of the CDR3 is 14 residues. CDR3 protein: CSARDRLVYNGQFF. In DNA, the CDR3 is TGCAGTGCTAGAGATCGGCTAGTCTACAATGGGCAGTTCTTC.

At least ten counts were recorded for this clonotype. The chain combines TRBV6-2 or TRBV6-3 with TRBJ1-4, with D possibly being TRBD1 (6 bases). This CDR3 contains 16 residues. V shed 0 bases and J shed 7 bases, with 15 bases lying between them. CDR1 is MNHEY and CDR2 is SVGEGT in the germline V gene. The CDR3 region is CASSYSARIRGEKLFF. The CDR3 DNA sequence: TGTGCCAGCAGTTACTCGGCGCGAATCAGGGGTGAAAAACTGTTTTTT.

This clonotype was observed a handful of times. The chain is built from TRBV7-8 and TRBJ1-5; 7 bases map to TRBD1. CDR3 length: 18 residues. Germline V gene lookup returns CDR1 SGHVS and CDR2 FQNEAQ. With V trimmed by 0 bases and J by 0 bases, 8 bases remained unmatched. CDR3 in DNA: TGTGCCAGCAGCTTAGCGGGTAGGGGGCCCTATAGCAATCAGCCCCAGCATTTT. It codes for CASSLAGRGPYSNQPQHF.

The V gene is TRBV3-1, the J gene TRBJ1-6, with TRBD1 as a possible D gene (5 bases). From germline, CDR1 is LGHDT and CDR2 YNNKEL (reference sequence). V was cut by 1 base and J by 9 bases, with 13 bases left in between. CDR3 length: 15 amino acids. The CDR3 loop is CASSQVGQGSSPLHF. DNA of the CDR3: TGTGCCAGCAGCCAAGTCGGCCAGGGTTCTTCACCCCTCCACTTT. Drawing the rest from reference TRBV3-1 and TRBJ1-6, the complete variable domain is DTAVSQTPKYLVTQMGNDKSIKCEQNLGHDTMYWYKQDSKKFLKIMFSYNNKELIINETVPNRFSPKSPDKAHLNLHINSLELGDSAVYFCASSQVGQGSSPLHFGNGTRLTVT.

This clonotype has ten or more counts. This chain joins TRBV7-9 and TRBJ2-7; perhaps TRBD2 as D (6 bases). Deletions cut 3 bases from V and 1 base from J, with 16 bases between. Germline V lookup: CDR1 SEHNR, CDR2 FQNEAQ (reference sequence). CDR3 size: 16 residues. CDR3: CASSLRTGVGSYEQYF. For the CDR3, the DNA is TGTGCCAGCAGCTTGAGGACGGGGGTGGGGTCCTACGAGCAGTACTTC.

The sample holds many counts of this clonotype. The V gene is TRBV20-1, the J gene TRBJ2-1, with D possibly TRBD2 on 6 matching bases. The CDR3 sequence is 15 residues long. Germline lookup yields CDR1 DFQATT and CDR2 SNEGSKA (reference sequence). V was clipped by 0 bases and J by 6 bases, with 15 bases between them. The CDR3 nucleotides are TGCAGTGCTAGAGATCCACTGGGGACTTCCAATGAGCAGTTCTTC. Translated: CSARDPLGTSNEQFF.

This clonotype was picked up a small number of times. A much larger clone sits a single nucleotide away, making a read error possible. The chain links TRBV4-3 to TRBJ2-7, with 10 positions matching TRBD2. This CDR3 is 15 amino acids long. Germline V gives CDR1 LGHNA, CDR2 YSLEER. CDR3 sequence reads: CASSQEISGGNERYF. CDR3 nucleotide sequence: TGCGCCAGCAGCCAAGAGATTAGCGGGGGGAACGAGCGGTACTTC.

The chain carries TRBV2 and TRBJ2-2; D perhaps matches TRBD1 (6 bases). The CDR3 length is 14 residues. V lost 3 bases, J lost 6 bases, and 11 bases lay in between. CDR1 and CDR2 from the germline V gene are SNHLY and FYNNEI. CDR3 protein: CASSDRGAAGELFF. The CDR3 DNA follows: TGTGCCAGCAGTGACAGGGGCGCGGCCGGGGAGCTGTTTTTT. The complete variable domain, with remaining parts taken from reference TRBV2 and TRBJ2-2, reads EPEVTQTPSHQVTQMGQEVILRCVPISNHLYFYWYRQILGQKVEFLVSFYNNEISEKSEIFDDQFSVERPDGSNFTLKIRSTKLEDSAMYFCASSDRGAAGELFFGEGSRLTVL.

As for this clonotype: A much bigger clone sits one base away, suggesting this may be a read error. The chain links TRBV7-2 to TRBJ1-6; maybe TRBD1 (5 bases). CDR1 and CDR2 (germline): SGHTA, FQGNSA. This CDR3 region has 13 residues. The CDR3 loop reads CAGRGSPPAPPHF. The CDR3 nucleotides read TGTGCCGGACGGGGGTCCCCTCCAGCACCCCCCCACTTT.

On this clonotype itself: A much more abundant neighbour one base away suggests this may be a read error. V and J are TRBV20-1 and TRBJ2-5; D unclear. Germline V gene data show CDR1 as DFQATT and CDR2 as SNEGSKA (reference sequence). CDR3 size: 13 residues. Here the CDR3 reads CSANYRVKEAQYF. The CDR3 DNA follows: TGCAGTGCTAATTACCGAGTTAAAGAGGCCCAGTACTTC.

This clonotype was observed at least ten times. The chain carries TRBV27 and TRBJ1-5, with D tentatively TRBD1 (6 bases). V was shortened by 4 bases and J by 6 bases, with 7 bases between the two germline ends. The germline gives CDR1 MNHEY, CDR2 SMNVEV (reference sequence). CDR3 length: 12 residues. CDR3: CASSSGAQPQHF. The DNA of the CDR3 is TGTGCCAGCAGTTCAGGGGCTCAGCCCCAGCATTTT.

In its sample, this clonotype was seen once. One base away lies a much larger clone, so this may be a sequencing read error. The chain carries TRBV6-2 or TRBV6-3 and TRBJ2-5; 9 nucleotides agree with TRBD1. Germline V gene lookup returns CDR1 MNHEY and CDR2 SVGEGT. The junction had 16 bases not matched to a gene; V was cut back by 6 bases and J by 11 bases. CDR3 length: 15 residues. The CDR3 DNA reads TGTGCCAGCAGGCGGGGACAGGGAGCCTACAATGAGCAGTACTTC. Protein sequence: CASRRGQGAYNEQYF.

The table lists this clonotype with a few counts. This may be a read error, as it is one base from a much larger clone. This chain joins TRBV4-1 and TRBJ2-5; D ambiguous. The CDR3 is 17 amino acids. CDR1 is MGHRA and CDR2 is YSYEKL in the germline V gene. Between the trimmed V and J ends, which lost 1 base and 11 bases, there was a span of 26 bases. This chain's CDR3 is CASSQGEAHNPGNEQYF. DNA of the CDR3: TGCGCCAGCAGCCAAGGAGAAGCGCACAATCCCGGTAATGAGCAGTACTTC.

This clonotype was picked up many times. The CDR3 coding sequence is TGCAGTGCTATAATCCAGGACACTGAAGCTTTCTTT. It yields the protein CSAIIQDTEAFF. This sequence joins TRBV20-1 and TRBJ1-1; D remains ambiguous. CDR3 length: 12 amino acids. Germline V gene data show CDR1 as DFQATT and CDR2 as SNEGSKA (reference sequence). V was pared by 4 bases and J by 3 bases, with 9 bases between.

This clonotype occurred a few times. Just one base apart from a much larger clone, this may be a read error. The chain links TRBV15 to TRBJ2-7; possibly TRBD1 for D (5 bases). Per the germline V gene, CDR1 is LNHNV and CDR2 is YYDKDF (reference sequence). Trimming removed 1 base from V and 7 bases from J, with 11 bases in between. This CDR3 is 13 amino acids long. CDR3 sequence reads: CATSRVPDNEQYF. CDR3 bases: TGTGCCACCAGCAGAGTTCCGGACAATGAGCAGTACTTC.